This T cell receptor (beta chain) was obtained from a study of cytomegalovirus exposure and HLA in healthy donors. The length of the CDR3 is 13 residues. Germline V gene data show CDR1 as SEHNR and CDR2 as FQNEAQ (reference sequence). Trimming took 7 bases from V and 6 from J, leaving 15 bases between them. Primers: 60 Vbeta forward and 13 Jbeta reverse. Sequencing used immunoSEQ multiplex PCR; TCRdb keeps in-frame clones, though not all of them. In the table there are 170,000 or so clones, almost 85% of which are singletons. The receptor was isolated from a boy aged 2 to 10 in good health and CMV-seronegative. The rearrangement joins TRBV7-9 to TRBJ1-1; no firm D call. Input material: PBMCs. The CDR3 bases are TGTGCCAGCACGATGACGGGGAGGGCTGAAGCTTTCTTT. Residues: CASTMTGRAEAFF.